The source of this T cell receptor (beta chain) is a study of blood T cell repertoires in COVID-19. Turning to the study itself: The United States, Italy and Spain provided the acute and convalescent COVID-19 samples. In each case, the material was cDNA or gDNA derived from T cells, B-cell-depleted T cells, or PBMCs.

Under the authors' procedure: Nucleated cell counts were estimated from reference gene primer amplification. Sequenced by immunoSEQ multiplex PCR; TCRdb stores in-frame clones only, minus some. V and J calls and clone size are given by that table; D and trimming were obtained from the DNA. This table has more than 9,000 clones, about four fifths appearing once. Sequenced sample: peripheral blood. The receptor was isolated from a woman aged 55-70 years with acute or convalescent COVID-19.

CDR3 in DNA: TGTGCCAGTATTAGCCCCTACAGGGGAGGAGGAAACACCATATATTTT. Its translation is CASISPYRGGGNTIYF. V is TRBV19 and J is TRBJ1-3, with TRBD1 matching 7 bases. V shed 7 bases, J shed 4 bases, and the junction held 13 bases outside the gene matches. CDR1 is LNHDA and CDR2 is SQIVND in the germline V gene (reference sequence). This CDR3 region has 16 residues.